This TCR beta chain was found in a study of cytomegalovirus exposure and HLA in healthy donors. Whole-study results and caveats: There were 150 to 200 TCR beta chains listed as cytomegalovirus-associated.

The PCR had 60 Vbeta and 13 Jbeta primers. Using immunoSEQ multiplex PCR, the repertoire was profiled, and TCRdb retains in-frame clones only, with some absent. The sample has 150,000 to 200,000 clones; 75% to 85% are singletons. A remark on this clone: Its cognate antigen is unknown.

V lost 4 bases, J lost 2 bases, and 9 bases lay in between. From germline, CDR1 is MNHEY and CDR2 SVGAGI. The CDR3 has 14 amino acids. This TCR was recovered from a man aged 50 or older in good health and CMV-seropositive. Sequenced: PBMCs. This chain links TRBV6-5 with TRBJ1-5; D is ambiguous. This CDR3 is CASSSLIGNQPQHF. CDR3 nucleotide sequence: TGTGCCAGCAGTTCCCTCATAGGCAATCAGCCCCAGCATTTT.